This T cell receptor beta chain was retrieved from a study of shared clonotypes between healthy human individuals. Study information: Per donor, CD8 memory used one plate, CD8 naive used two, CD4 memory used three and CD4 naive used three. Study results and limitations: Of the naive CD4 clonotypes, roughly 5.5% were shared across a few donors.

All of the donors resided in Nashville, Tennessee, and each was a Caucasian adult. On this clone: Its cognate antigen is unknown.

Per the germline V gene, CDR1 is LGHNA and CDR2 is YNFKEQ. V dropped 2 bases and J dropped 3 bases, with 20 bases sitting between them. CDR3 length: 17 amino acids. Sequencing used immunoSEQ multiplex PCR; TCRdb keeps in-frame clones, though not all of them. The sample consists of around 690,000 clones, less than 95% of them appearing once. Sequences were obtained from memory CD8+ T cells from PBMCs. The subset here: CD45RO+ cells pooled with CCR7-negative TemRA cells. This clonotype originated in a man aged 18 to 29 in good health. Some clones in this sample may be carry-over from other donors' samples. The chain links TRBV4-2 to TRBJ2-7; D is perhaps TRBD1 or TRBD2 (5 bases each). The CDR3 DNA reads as TGTGCCAGCAGCCAAAGGTGGGGCTTCAGCGGCAACTACGAGCAGTACTTC. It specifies CASSQRWGFSGNYEQYF.